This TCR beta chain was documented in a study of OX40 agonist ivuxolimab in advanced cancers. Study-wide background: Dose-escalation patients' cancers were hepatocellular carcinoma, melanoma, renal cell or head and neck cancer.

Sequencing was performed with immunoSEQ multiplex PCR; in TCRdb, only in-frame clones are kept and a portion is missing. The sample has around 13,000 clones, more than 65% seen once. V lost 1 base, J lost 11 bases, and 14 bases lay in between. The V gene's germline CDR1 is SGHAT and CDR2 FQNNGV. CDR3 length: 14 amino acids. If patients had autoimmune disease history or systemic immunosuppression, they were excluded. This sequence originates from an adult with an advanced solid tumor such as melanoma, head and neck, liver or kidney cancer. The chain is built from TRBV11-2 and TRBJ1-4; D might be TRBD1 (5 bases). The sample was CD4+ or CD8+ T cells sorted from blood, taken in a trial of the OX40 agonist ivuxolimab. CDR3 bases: TGTGCCAGCAGCTTAGTGGGGAATGGGGGGAAACTGTTTTTT. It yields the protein CASSLVGNGGKLFF. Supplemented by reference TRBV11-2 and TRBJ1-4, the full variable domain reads EAGVAQSPRYKIIEKRQSVAFWCNPISGHATLYWYQQILGQGPKLLIQFQNNGVVDDSQLPKDRFSAERLKGVDSTLKIQPAKLEDSAVYLCASSLVGNGGKLFFGSGTQLSVL.